This T cell receptor (beta chain) is from a study of sequential checkpoint blockade in melanoma. In the study overall: Matched biopsies came pretreatment and at week 13 for some 22 patients.

The data were produced by immunoSEQ multiplex PCR, yet TCRdb's version contains in-frame clones alone and is incomplete. The sample comprises thousands of clones, 25% to 30% of which are singletons, and about 9.4% rests with the top ten. As for treatment: randomized to nivolumab then ipilimumab (arm A) or the reverse (arm B). The CDR3 loop spans 14 amino acids. Trimming cost V 5 bases and J 5 bases, with 13 bases left between them. Germline loops: CDR1 LNHDA, CDR2 SQIVND (reference sequence). The receptor was derived from a human donor with melanoma. The rearrangement joins TRBV19 to TRBJ1-5; D is uncertain. Specimen: tumor tissue (inferred from file names), collected from a patient given nivolumab and ipilimumab in sequence. In DNA form, the CDR3 reads TGTGCCAGTAGTCTCGATGCCCTACATCAGCCCCAGCATTTT. Translated: CASSLDALHQPQHF. Using reference TRBV19 and TRBJ1-5 for the parts outside the CDR3, the full variable domain is DGGITQSPKYLFRKEGQNVTLSCEQNLNHDAMYWYRQDPGQGLRLIYYSQIVNDFQKGDIAEGYSVSREKKESFPLTVTSAQKNPTAFYLCASSLDALHQPQHFGDGTRLSIL.